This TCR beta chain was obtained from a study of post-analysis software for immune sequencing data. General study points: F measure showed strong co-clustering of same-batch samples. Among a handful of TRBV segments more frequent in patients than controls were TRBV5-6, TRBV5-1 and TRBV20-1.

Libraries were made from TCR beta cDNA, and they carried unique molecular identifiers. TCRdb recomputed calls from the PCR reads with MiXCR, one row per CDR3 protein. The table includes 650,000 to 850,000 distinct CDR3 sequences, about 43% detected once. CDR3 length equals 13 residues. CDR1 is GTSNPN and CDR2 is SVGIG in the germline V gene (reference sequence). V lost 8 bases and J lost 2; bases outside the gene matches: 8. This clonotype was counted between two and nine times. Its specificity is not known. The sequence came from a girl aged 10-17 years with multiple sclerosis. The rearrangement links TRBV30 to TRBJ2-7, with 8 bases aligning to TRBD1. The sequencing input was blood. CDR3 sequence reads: CALRSDRAYEQYF. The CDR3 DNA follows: TGTGCCCTCCGTTCGGACAGGGCCTACGAGCAGTACTTC. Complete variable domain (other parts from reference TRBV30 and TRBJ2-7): SQTIHQWPATLVQPVGSPLSLECTVEGTSNPNLYWYRQAAGRGLQLLFYSVGIGQISSEVPQNLSASRPQDRQFILSSKKLLLSDSGFYLCALRSDRAYEQYFGPGTRLTVT.